The 16 T cell receptor beta chains presented below share a single source sample, sequenced in a study of monozygotic twins with cystic fibrosis. Measured with immunoSEQ multiplex PCR; TCRdb has only the in-frame clones, and not every one. The sample lists roughly 20,000 clones, around 97% occurring once. Sequenced sample: blood. All receptors come from a woman in her 30s with cystic fibrosis.

The chain combines TRBV7-9 with TRBJ2-3; possibly TRBD2 for D (5 bases). V was cut by 1 base and J by 1 base, with 6 bases left in between. The CDR3 is made up of 14 amino acids. CDR1 is SEHNR and CDR2 is FQNEAQ in the germline V gene (reference sequence). The CDR3 is CASSLVGGTDTQYF. In DNA form, the CDR3 reads TGTGCCAGCAGCTTAGTCGGGGGCACAGATACGCAGTATTTT.

The chain is built from TRBV30 and TRBJ1-2, with D perhaps TRBD1 (5 bases). Germline V lookup: CDR1 GTSNPN, CDR2 SVGIG (reference sequence). The CDR3 contains 14 residues. Trimming took off 5 bases at V and 3 bases at J, with 16 bases between the two ends. The CDR3 spells CAWRRGAGYYGYTF. CDR3 DNA sequence: TGTGCCTGGCGCCGGGGCGCGGGGTACTATGGCTACACCTTC.

This chain uses TRBV6-6 with TRBJ1-2; no clear D. CDR1 and CDR2 (germline): MNHNY, SVGAGI (reference sequence). V dropped 2 bases and J dropped 3 bases, with 10 bases sitting between them. This CDR3 has 14 amino acids. The CDR3: CASSYLGDYYGYTF. CDR3 sequence (DNA): TGTGCCAGCAGTTACCTCGGGGATTACTATGGCTACACCTTC.

The chain is built from TRBV27 and TRBJ2-7; 9 nucleotides align to TRBD2. Germline CDR1 is MNHEY and CDR2 is SMNVEV (reference sequence). This CDR3 is 14 amino acids long. With V trimmed by 2 bases and J by 5 bases, 4 bases remained unmatched. CDR3 coding DNA: TGTGCCAGCAGTTTAGCGGGGGGGCGGGACGAGCAGTACTTC. It translates to CASSLAGGRDEQYF.

The rearrangement links TRBV2 to TRBJ2-1, with 11 bases fitting TRBD1. Germline V gene sequence: CDR1 SNHLY, CDR2 FYNNEI. The CDR3 loop spans 14 amino acids. The V and J ends lost 6 bases and 9 bases, in that order; junction bases with no gene match: 7. The chain's CDR3 is CASRVDRGRIEQFF. CDR3 in DNA: TGTGCCAGCAGGGTGGACAGGGGGCGGATTGAGCAGTTCTTC.

CDR3 sequence reads: CASSLGQGLSEAFF. The CDR3, as DNA: TGTGCCAGCAGCTTGGGGCAGGGATTGTCTGAAGCTTTCTTT. The chain uses TRBV13 and TRBJ1-1; perhaps TRBD1 as D (5 bases). Looked up from germline, CDR1 is PRHDT and CDR2 is FYEKMQ (reference sequence). The CDR3 is made up of 14 amino acids. Trimming stripped 3 bases from V and 6 bases from J, with 14 bases between.

The chain couples TRBV7-2 to TRBJ1-1; D is perhaps TRBD1 (5 bases). The CDR3 totals 14 residues. Germline lookup yields CDR1 SGHTA and CDR2 FQGNSA. With 6 bases removed from V and 3 bases from J, the gap between germline ends came to 14 bases. The CDR3 sequence is CASSFPGVYTEAFF. CDR3 DNA sequence: TGTGCCAGCAGTTTTCCGGGGGTCTACACTGAAGCTTTCTTT.

This sequence joins TRBV14 and TRBJ2-7, with D possibly being TRBD1 (5 bases). CDR1 SGHDN and CDR2 FVKESK come from the germline V gene. V was clipped by 1 base and J by 1 base, with 17 bases between them. CDR3 length equals 17 residues. CDR3 coding DNA: TGTGCCAGCAGCCAAGCATTGGGGCAGGGAACTTCCTACGAGCAGTACTTC. This gives the protein CASSQALGQGTSYEQYF.

This rearrangement joins TRBV5-6 to TRBJ2-7; a possible D gene is TRBD2 (6 bases). V was trimmed by 4 bases and J by 0 bases, leaving 11 bases between them. The CDR3 is made up of 14 amino acids. Per germline, CDR1 SGHDT and CDR2 YYEEEE. CDR3 sequence: CASSGDLSSYEQYF. The CDR3, as DNA: TGTGCCAGCAGCGGGGACTTGAGCTCCTACGAGCAGTACTTC.

The chain couples TRBV7-2 to TRBJ2-7; TRBD2 agrees at 8 bases. CDR3 length: 14 residues. Germline V gene lookup returns CDR1 SGHTA and CDR2 FQGNSA. The V gene end was trimmed by 4 bases and the J gene end by 2 bases; junction bases not matched to a gene: 4. Here the CDR3 DNA reads TGTGCCAGCAGCTACCCCGGGGGGGCCTACGAGCAGTACTTC. Protein: CASSYPGGAYEQYF.

The chain combines TRBV9 with TRBJ1-2; TRBD1 aligns across 7 bases. Germline-derived CDR1 and CDR2 are SGDLS and YYNGEE. The CDR3 has 13 residues. Trimming at V came to 0 bases and at J to 9 bases, leaving 5 bases not matched to a gene. In DNA, the CDR3 is TGTGCCAGCAGCGTAGAGACAGGGACAAGCTACACCTTC. It yields the protein CASSVETGTSYTF.

The chain joins TRBV6-1 to TRBJ1-5; D may be TRBD1 (5 bases). This CDR3 comprises 14 residues. Trimming took 7 bases from V and 1 from J, leaving 11 bases between them. CDR1 and CDR2 from the germline V gene are MNHNS and SASEGT. CDR3: CASTPGRSNQPQHF. CDR3 in DNA: TGTGCCAGCACCCCAGGGAGAAGCAATCAGCCCCAGCATTTT.

The chain recombines TRBV2 with TRBJ1-2; the D is unclear. Germline loops: CDR1 SNHLY, CDR2 FYNNEI. There are 13 residues in the CDR3. V was shortened by 1 base and J by 4 bases, with 7 bases between the two germline ends. This CDR3 reads CASSEDNSYGYTF. CDR3 bases: TGTGCCAGCAGTGAAGATAACAGCTATGGCTACACCTTC.

The genes are TRBV6-5 and TRBJ1-5, with TRBD1 as a possible D gene (5 bases). V was pared by 6 bases and J by 0 bases, with 12 bases between. The germline V gene has CDR1 MNHEY and CDR2 SVGAGI. The CDR3 totals 15 residues. The DNA for the CDR3 is TGTGCCAGCAGGCCAAGGGACTATAGCAATCAGCCCCAGCATTTT. Protein sequence: CASRPRDYSNQPQHF.

The V call is TRBV27, the J call TRBJ1-5, with 8 bases lining up with TRBD1. The length of the CDR3 is 14 residues. Germline-derived CDR1 and CDR2 are MNHEY and SMNVEV (reference sequence). Trimming at V came to 4 bases and at J to 6 bases, leaving 5 bases not matched to a gene. This chain's CDR3 is CASSWTGLGQPQHF. The CDR3 bases are TGTGCCAGCAGTTGGACAGGGTTGGGTCAGCCCCAGCATTTT.

V usage is TRBV4-2 and J usage is TRBJ2-3; perhaps D is TRBD1 or TRBD2 (5 bases each). CDR1 and CDR2 from the germline V gene are LGHNA and YNFKEQ. The CDR3 extends over 15 amino acids. V was pared by 4 bases and J by 2 bases, with 13 bases between. The DNA of the CDR3 is TGTGCCAGCAGCCTCGGGGCGGCCTCCACAGATACGCAGTATTTT. Its translation: CASSLGAASTDTQYF.